The 11 T cell receptor beta chains reported below all come from one sample, sequenced in a study of blood T cell repertoires in COVID-19. TCRdb's table, derived via immunoSEQ multiplex PCR, lists solely in-frame clones and lacks some. Here the sample spans about 270,000 clones, nearly 85% being singletons. The sequencing sample was made of peripheral blood. These receptors were taken from a human donor in a cohort sampled during active COVID-19.

The J gene is TRBJ1-1, the V gene TRBV6-5, with 7 nucleotides matching TRBD1. CDR3 size: 14 residues. V shed 1 base and J 4 bases; nucleotides not matched to a gene: 3. Germline V gene sequence: CDR1 MNHEY, CDR2 SVGAGI. Here the CDR3 DNA reads TGTGCCAGCAGTTACTTAACAGGGGTCACTGAAGCTTTCTTT. This codes for CASSYLTGVTEAFF.

V is TRBV7-9 and J is TRBJ1-6; D is possibly TRBD1 (5 bases). Trimming removed 3 bases from V and 7 bases from J, with 10 bases in between. The CDR3 is made up of 14 amino acids. Germline CDR1 and CDR2: SEHNR and FQNEAQ (reference sequence). CDR3 residues: CASSFSQGNSPLHF. The CDR3 DNA follows: TGTGCCAGCAGCTTCAGCCAGGGAAATTCACCCCTCCACTTT.

V is TRBV19 and J is TRBJ2-1; 7 bases line up with TRBD1. Germline V lookup: CDR1 LNHDA, CDR2 SQIVND (reference sequence). V shed 6 bases, J shed 5 bases, and the junction held 7 bases outside the gene matches. The CDR3 extends over 14 amino acids. CDR3 amino acids: CASSRQGADNEQFF. In DNA, the CDR3 is TGTGCCAGTAGCAGACAGGGAGCAGACAATGAGCAGTTCTTC.

This clone was detected only a few times. This sequence joins TRBV19 and TRBJ1-3, with TRBD1 matching over 10 bases. Germline V gene sequence: CDR1 LNHDA, CDR2 SQIVND (reference sequence). After removal of 7 bases from V and 0 bases from J, the junction contained 3 bases not matched to a gene. This CDR3 spans 15 amino acids. Here the CDR3 reads CASIGTGDSGNTIYF. The CDR3 DNA follows: TGTGCCAGTATCGGGACAGGGGACTCTGGAAACACCATATATTTT.

The chain employs TRBV29-1 and TRBJ2-5; TRBD1 matches at 7 bases. Trimming at V came to 5 bases and at J to 4 bases, leaving 10 bases not matched to a gene. Germline V CDR1 and CDR2: SQVTM, ANQGSEA. The CDR3 has 14 residues. Written as DNA, the CDR3 is TGCAGCGTTTCTTCGACAGGGCGGACAGAGACCCAGTACTTC. Translated: CSVSSTGRTETQYF.

The chain is built from TRBV21-1 and TRBJ1-2; TRBD1, the D gene given by the table, was not confirmed from the DNA. TRBV21-1 is a listed pseudogene. CDR3 length: 14 amino acids. For the CDR3, the DNA is TGTGCCAGCAGCAAAGCGCTCAGTTACTATGGCTACACCTTC. Its translation is CASSKALSYYGYTF.

This rearrangement joins TRBV5-1 to TRBJ2-7, with 11 bases aligning to TRBD2. CDR1 is SGHRS and CDR2 is YFSETQ in the germline V gene. CDR3 size: 17 residues. Trimming took 0 bases from V and 1 from J; bases not matched to a gene: 6. In DNA, the CDR3 is TGCGCCAGCAGCTTGGACCTTAGCGGGGGGGCGTCCTACGAGCAGTACTTC. This encodes CASSLDLSGGASYEQYF.

The rearrangement uses TRBV27 and TRBJ2-7, with TRBD2 as a possible D gene (5 bases). With 7 bases removed from V and 2 bases from J, the gap between germline ends came to 21 bases. Looked up from germline, CDR1 is MNHEY and CDR2 is SMNVEV (reference sequence). The CDR3 extends over 16 amino acids. CDR3 region: CASTFASEVHTYEQYF. The CDR3 DNA follows: TGTGCCAGCACCTTCGCGTCGGAGGTACACACCTACGAGCAGTACTTC.

The rearrangement uses TRBV6-5 and TRBJ1-5; D uncertain. Trimming took off 7 bases at V and 6 bases at J, with 19 bases between the two ends. This CDR3 contains 15 residues. Germline V CDR1 and CDR2: MNHEY, SVGAGI. The CDR3 sequence: CASTPFVGVSQPQHF. CDR3 DNA: TGTGCCAGCACCCCGTTTGTGGGAGTAAGTCAGCCCCAGCATTTT.

This chain links TRBV15 with TRBJ2-2; 12 bases match TRBD1. The CDR3 has 17 residues. Germline CDR1 reads LNHNV; CDR2 reads YYDKDF (reference sequence). The trim removed 8 bases at V and 7 bases at J, leaving 14 bases unmatched. The CDR3 region is CATSILPGQGAIGELFF. CDR3 nucleotide sequence: TGTGCCACCTCAATCCTACCGGGACAGGGGGCCATCGGGGAGCTGTTTTTT.

The table lists this clone with a count of one. J is TRBJ2-1 and V is TRBV7-3; 9 bases agree with TRBD1. Germline values: CDR1 SGHTA, CDR2 FQGTGA. The length of the CDR3 is 16 residues. With V trimmed by 4 bases and J by 10 bases, 14 bases remained unmatched. The CDR3 sequence: CASSSLEGTGRIEQFF. CDR3 DNA sequence: TGTGCCAGCAGCTCGCTCGAGGGGACAGGGCGGATCGAGCAGTTCTTC. The whole variable domain, filled in from reference TRBV7-3 and TRBJ2-1, reads GAGVSQTPSNKVTEKGKYVELRCDPISGHTALYWYRQSLGQGPEFLIYFQGTGAADDSGLPNDRFFAVRPEGSVSTLKIQRTERGDSAVYLCASSSLEGTGRIEQFFGPGTRLTVL.